This TCR beta chain was identified during a study of T-cell memory formation after mild COVID-19. In germline, CDR1 is KGHSH, CDR2 LQKENI. CDR3 length: 14 amino acids. Trimming left V 3 bases short and J 4 bases short, with 9 bases between. Using constant-segment primers, 5'RACE produced TCR alpha and TCR beta cDNA libraries carrying sample barcodes and UMIs. TCRdb reanalysed the 5' RACE reads using MiXCR and keeps one entry per CDR3 protein. The sample lists 150,000 to 200,000 distinct CDR3 sequences, 16% occurring once. Points from the study as a whole: Contracting clones, day 15 to 85, had balanced CD4/CD8, and later expanders favored CD4+. Contracting CD4+ clones lay largely in CM and EM, with CD8+ ones residing in EMRA. There were some responding clones in pre-infection memory, which suggested that cross-reactive memory had joined.

Concerning this clonotype itself: Its antigen remains unknown.

The sequence was collected from an adult woman who had mild COVID-19 (a few samples of this study predate the infection). Cell type and time point are not known. Material for sequencing was PBMCs or a T cell subset sorted from them (not recorded which). J is TRBJ2-2 and V is TRBV18; D possibly corresponds to TRBD1 (6 bases). The CDR3 coding sequence is TGTGCCAGCTCACCTGGGACACGCACCGGGGAGCTGTTTTTT. Translation: CASSPGTRTGELFF. Supplemented by reference TRBV18 and TRBJ2-2, the full variable domain reads NAGVMQNPRHLVRRRGQEARLRCSPMKGHSHVYWYRQLPEEGLKFMVYLQKENIIDESGMPKERFSAEFPKEGPSILRIQQVVRGDSAAYFCASSPGTRTGELFFGEGSRLTVL.